A single sample is the source of the 13 T cell receptor beta chains below, sequenced in a study of T cell changes during pregnancy in multiple sclerosis. Using immunoSEQ multiplex PCR, the repertoire was profiled, and TCRdb retains in-frame clones only, with some absent. This table has 15,000 to 20,000 clones, 88% appearing once. The material sequenced was CD8+ T cells from peripheral blood mononuclear cells, taken after pregnancy. These receptors all stem from a female donor in good health, enrolled as a control in a pregnancy study.

The chain has TRBV6-5 and TRBJ2-3, with D uncertain. Trimming took 7 bases from V and 1 from J, leaving 12 bases between them. This CDR3 comprises 14 residues. Per germline, CDR1 MNHEY and CDR2 SVGAGI. The CDR3 coding sequence is TGTGCCAGCACATTCTCCTCGGGCACAGATACGCAGTATTTT. Its protein is CASTFSSGTDTQYF.

The V and J genes are TRBV9 and TRBJ2-7, with a weak D call TRBD2 (5 bases). The germline gives CDR1 SGDLS, CDR2 YYNGEE. V gave up 4 bases and J gave up 0 bases, with 14 bases separating them. This CDR3 region has 15 residues. CDR3 bases: TGTGCCAGCAGCCAGGTCGGGGATCTCTCCTACGAGCAGTACTTC. Translated: CASSQVGDLSYEQYF.

The chain has TRBV29-1 and TRBJ2-1, with 8 bases fitting TRBD2. This CDR3 region has 15 residues. Germline CDR1 reads SQVTM; CDR2 reads ANQGSEA. V dropped 1 base and J dropped 4; count of bases not matched to a gene: 6. The CDR3 here is CSVEVSGGSYNEQFF. DNA of the CDR3: TGCAGCGTTGAAGTCAGCGGGGGATCTTACAATGAGCAGTTCTTC.

The rearrangement links TRBV19 to TRBJ1-6, with D perhaps matching TRBD1 (5 bases). CDR3 length: 15 residues. The V gene lost 5 bases and the J gene lost 6 bases, with 14 bases spanning the gap. Germline lookup yields CDR1 LNHDA and CDR2 SQIVND (reference sequence). CDR3 region: CASSERQSVNSPLHF. The CDR3, as DNA: TGTGCCAGTAGTGAAAGACAGTCAGTTAATTCACCCCTCCACTTT.

The chain couples TRBV5-6 to TRBJ1-2; 7 bases fit TRBD1. This CDR3 comprises 15 residues. V gave up 0 bases and J gave up 3 bases; unmatched junction bases: 5. Germline CDR1 SGHDT, CDR2 YYEEEE. The CDR3 sequence: CASSLERQGHYGYTF. The CDR3 DNA is TGTGCCAGCAGCTTGGAACGACAGGGACACTATGGCTACACCTTC.

The rearrangement links TRBV5-4 to TRBJ1-1; 7 positions agree with TRBD1. The CDR3 totals 14 residues. V lost 5 bases to trimming and J lost 1 base; unmatched junction nucleotides: 5. The germline V gene has CDR1 SGHNT and CDR2 YYREEE (reference sequence). The CDR3 coding sequence is TGTGCCAGCAGTCTCTCAGGGGGGAACACTGAAGCTTTCTTT. It yields the protein CASSLSGGNTEAFF.

The CDR3 DNA is TGTGCCAGCAGCGGCGGGACAGGCGATAACTATGGCTACACCTTC. Residues: CASSGGTGDNYGYTF. The rearrangement links TRBV9 to TRBJ1-2; TRBD1 matches 8 bases. V was clipped by 3 bases and J by 1 base; unmatched bases: 5. CDR1 and CDR2 from the germline V gene are SGDLS and YYNGEE. This CDR3 has 15 amino acids.

This clone is a singleton in its sample. The DNA of the CDR3 is TGTGCCAGCAGCTTAAATGGCGGTGGCCAGGGGGGCACCGGGGAGCTGTTTTTT. Translated, it gives CASSLNGGGQGGTGELFF. This chain links TRBV7-3 with TRBJ2-2; TRBD1 is a possible D gene (7 bases). This CDR3 has 18 amino acids. Germline V gene data show CDR1 as SGHTA and CDR2 as FQGTGA. Trimming took 1 base from V and 4 from J, leaving 19 bases between them.

This chain joins TRBV6-4 and TRBJ2-3, with 13 bases aligning to TRBD2. Trimming removed 0 bases from V and 6 bases from J; junction bases left unmatched: 0. Germline CDR1 MRHNA, CDR2 SNTAGT. The CDR3 contains 15 residues. Written as DNA, the CDR3 is TGTGCCAGCAGTGACTCGACTAGCGGGGGGGATACGCAGTATTTT. Translation: CASSDSTSGGDTQYF.

CDR3 amino acids: CASSSRGGINYGYTF. For the CDR3, the DNA is TGTGCCAGCAGCTCCCGGGGGGGGATAAACTATGGCTACACCTTC. V usage is TRBV6-5 and J usage is TRBJ1-2, with D maybe TRBD1 (5 bases). V gave up 6 bases and J gave up 2 bases, with 16 bases separating them. CDR1 and CDR2 from the germline V gene are MNHEY and SVGAGI. The CDR3 is 15 residues long.

J is TRBJ1-1 and V is TRBV9; the D gene is possibly TRBD1 (6 bases). V lost 4 bases to trimming and J lost 1 base, with 14 bases between them. CDR1 and CDR2 (germline): SGDLS, YYNGEE. CDR3 length: 15 amino acids. CDR3 residues: CASSPRGGTNTEAFF. The DNA of the CDR3 is TGTGCCAGCAGCCCCCGGGGGGGCACGAACACTGAAGCTTTCTTT.

The rearrangement joins TRBV4-3 to TRBJ2-4, with a tentative D call TRBD1 (5 bases). The CDR3 is 16 residues long. Per germline, CDR1 LGHNA and CDR2 YSLEER. V was clipped by 4 bases and J by 3 bases, with 16 bases between them. The CDR3 reads CASSPWTRKGKNIQYF. CDR3 in DNA: TGCGCCAGCAGCCCATGGACACGAAAGGGCAAAAACATTCAGTACTTC.

This clone was seen only a few times. The chain joins TRBV18 to TRBJ1-5, with TRBD1 matching 7 bases. Germline-derived CDR1 and CDR2 are KGHSH and LQKENI. This CDR3 contains 16 residues. V lost 3 bases and J lost 0; bases outside the gene matches: 5. The CDR3 DNA follows: TGTGCCAGCTCACCGTACGGACAGGATAGCAATCAGCCCCAGCATTTT. Its translation: CASSPYGQDSNQPQHF.